This passage covers 28 T cell receptor beta chains from one sample sequenced in a study of human T cells and chemical hapten exposure. The time point is: patch test 1, 2 weeks after DPC sensitization. Treatment denoted: therapeutic diphenylcyclopropenone sensitization with weekly scalp DPC. TCRdb re-called the RACE reads with MiXCR, one entry per CDR3 protein. The repertoire holds some 81,000 distinct CDR3 sequences, with under 9% as singletons. The sequencing here drew on whole blood, taken in connection with sensitization to the hapten diphenylcyclopropenone (DPC). The source is a woman between 25 and 40 years old with alopecia areata. Some clones in this sample may be carry-over from other donors' samples.

This clonotype was counted between two and nine times. The rearrangement links TRBV5-5 to TRBJ2-2, with D perhaps given as TRBD1 or TRBD2 (5 bases each). Deletions cut 3 bases from V and 6 bases from J, with 18 bases between. The CDR3 covers 16 residues. Per germline, CDR1 SGHKS and CDR2 YYEKEE (reference sequence). CDR3 amino acids: CASSSQGEGTAGELFF. CDR3 nucleotides: TGTGCCAGCAGCTCCCAGGGAGAGGGGACGGCCGGGGAGCTGTTTTTT.

This clonotype was detected ten times or more. The chain couples TRBV12-3 or TRBV12-4 to TRBJ1-1, with TRBD1 identical over 7 bases. This CDR3 has 14 residues. With V trimmed by 5 bases and J by 7 bases, 10 bases remained unmatched. This CDR3 reads CASSPDRNRIEAFF. Written as DNA, the CDR3 is TGTGCCAGCAGTCCGGACAGGAACCGTATTGAAGCTTTCTTT.

This clonotype showed up many times. An end of the junction does not agree with germline; a read error may underlie this. This chain connects TRBV5-1 to TRBJ2-5; 9 nucleotides line up with TRBD2. Germline lookup yields CDR1 SGHRS and CDR2 YFSETQ. The CDR3 contains 15 residues. CDR3 sequence (DNA): TGCGCCAGCAGCTTGGAGGGACTAGCCGAAGAGGCCCAGTACTTC. Amino acid sequence: CASSLEGLAEEAQYF.

This clonotype showed up just a few times. The V call is TRBV29-1, the J call TRBJ1-1, with D unresolved. With 5 bases removed from V and 1 base from J, the gap between germline ends came to 5 bases. This CDR3 has 11 amino acids. From germline, CDR1 is SQVTM and CDR2 ANQGSEA. Here the CDR3 reads CSVPGNTEAFF. CDR3 DNA: TGCAGCGTTCCAGGGAACACTGAAGCTTTCTTT.

This clonotype was seen many times. The rearrangement uses TRBV2 and TRBJ1-5; tentative D call: TRBD1 (5 bases). V was trimmed by 7 bases and J by 7 bases, leaving 14 bases between them. This CDR3 region has 13 residues. The germline gives CDR1 SNHLY, CDR2 FYNNEI. The CDR3 is CASTLGGGQPQHF. CDR3 sequence (DNA): TGTGCCAGCACCCTGGGGGGAGGACAGCCCCAGCATTTT.

Of note for this clonotype: This may be a read error, as it is one base from a much larger clone. The genes are TRBV29-1 and TRBJ1-1; no firm D call. The CDR3 loop spans 11 amino acids. Germline V gene sequence: CDR1 SQVTM, CDR2 ANQGSEA. V was cut by 5 bases and J by 10 bases, with 14 bases left in between. CDR3 region: CSVWMYEGAFF. CDR3 bases: TGCAGCGTTTGGATGTATGAGGGAGCTTTCTTT.

This clonotype was seen at least ten times. This chain links TRBV7-2 with TRBJ2-2; D gene ambiguous. Trimming stripped 3 bases from V and 7 bases from J, with 9 bases between. Germline V gene data show CDR1 as SGHTA and CDR2 as FQGNSA. The CDR3 covers 13 residues. The CDR3, as DNA: TGTGCCAGCAGCTTCGCCCTTGGCGGGGAGCTGTTTTTT. Protein sequence: CASSFALGGELFF.

This clonotype was observed at least ten times. V gene TRBV27 combines with J gene TRBJ2-7; D is perhaps TRBD2 (6 bases). V shed 2 bases and J shed 5 bases, with 25 bases lying between them. The CDR3 consists of 18 residues. The germline gives CDR1 MNHEY, CDR2 SMNVEV (reference sequence). The CDR3 sequence is CASSLRRGRMRGENEQYF. CDR3 nucleotide sequence: TGTGCCAGCAGTTTACGGCGGGGACGTATGCGCGGGGAGAACGAGCAGTACTTC.

V is TRBV12-3 or TRBV12-4 and J is TRBJ2-1; 9 bases map to TRBD1. The CDR3 has 13 residues. The V segment lost 9 bases and the J segment 4 bases; nucleotides outside the gene matches: 4. The CDR3 loop reads CASFGTGYNEQFF. In DNA, the CDR3 is TGTGCCAGTTTCGGGACAGGGTACAATGAGCAGTTCTTC.

This clonotype was recorded many times. This chain uses TRBV2 with TRBJ2-3; D unresolved. Trimming removed 6 bases at V and 0 bases at J, with 19 bases between. CDR3 size: 17 residues. Germline-derived CDR1 and CDR2 are SNHLY and FYNNEI. CDR3 sequence: CASSYEPGVISTDTQYF. CDR3 in DNA: TGTGCCAGCAGCTACGAACCGGGCGTCATAAGCACAGATACGCAGTATTTT.

Many counts were recorded for this clonotype. J is TRBJ2-7 and V is TRBV14; 9 bases match TRBD2. The V gene's germline CDR1 is SGHDN and CDR2 FVKESK. Trimming removed 4 bases from V and 2 bases from J; junction bases left unmatched: 12. This CDR3 spans 17 amino acids. The CDR3: CASSPAGGTRNPYEQYF. The CDR3 coding sequence is TGTGCCAGCAGCCCAGCGGGGGGAACACGGAACCCCTACGAGCAGTACTTC.

This clonotype has at least ten counts. J is TRBJ1-6 and V is TRBV20-1, with a possible D match to TRBD1 (5 bases). V lost 3 bases, J lost 3 bases, and 9 bases lay in between. Looked up from germline, CDR1 is DFQATT and CDR2 is SNEGSKA (reference sequence). The CDR3 runs to 14 residues. The CDR3: CSASQQVYNSPLHF. In nucleotides, the CDR3 is TGCAGTGCTAGCCAACAGGTCTATAATTCACCCCTCCACTTT.

A word on this clonotype: This may be a read error, as it is one base from a much larger clone. The V gene is TRBV7-9, the J gene TRBJ1-5; weak D call: TRBD1 (5 bases). Looked up from germline, CDR1 is SEHNR and CDR2 is FQNEAQ (reference sequence). This CDR3 contains 13 residues. The CDR3 nucleotides are TGTGCCAGCAGCTCCACACAGGATCAGCCCCAGAATTTT. It codes for CASSSTQDQPQNF.

The chain combines TRBV29-1 with TRBJ1-1; a weak D match, TRBD1 (6 bases). V was cut by 6 bases and J by 2 bases, with 13 bases left in between. Germline CDR1 and CDR2: SQVTM and ANQGSEA. This CDR3 is 13 amino acids long. CDR3 in DNA: TGCAGCGTCACCACAGGGCTAAACACTGAAGCTTTCTTT. Its protein is CSVTTGLNTEAFF.

In this sample, this clonotype turned up many times. The chain recombines TRBV5-4 with TRBJ2-3; D unclear. The CDR3 extends over 12 amino acids. V was shortened by 4 bases and J by 1 base, with 4 bases between the two germline ends. Germline CDR1 is SGHNT and CDR2 is YYREEE (reference sequence). The CDR3 here is CASSGGTDTQYF. CDR3 in DNA: TGTGCCAGCAGCGGGGGCACAGATACGCAGTATTTT.

The V call is TRBV6-1, the J call TRBJ2-3; D assignment may be TRBD1 or TRBD2 (5 bases each). V was pared by 6 bases and J by 10 bases, with 23 bases between. From germline, CDR1 is MNHNS and CDR2 SASEGT. This CDR3 has 15 amino acids. The CDR3 DNA reads as TGTGCCAGCAGCGCATCGGGACCGAAGGTCCCCTCGCAGTATTTT. Translating it yields CASSASGPKVPSQYF.

This chain uses TRBV7-9 with TRBJ2-7, with a weak D call TRBD2 (6 bases). The CDR3 is made up of 14 amino acids. V was cut by 5 bases and J by 1 base, with 12 bases left in between. CDR1 SEHNR and CDR2 FQNEAQ come from the germline V gene (reference sequence). Here the CDR3 reads CASSLTGVSYEQYF. As DNA, the CDR3 is TGTGCCAGCAGCCTCACGGGGGTGTCCTACGAGCAGTACTTC. Together with reference TRBV7-9 and TRBJ2-7, the CDR3 gives the full variable domain: DTGVSQNPRHKITKRGQNVTFRCDPISEHNRLYWYRQTLGQGPEFLTYFQNEAQLEKSRLLSDRFSAERPKGSFSTLEIQRTEQGDSAMYLCASSLTGVSYEQYFGPGTRLTVT.

There are many counts of this clonotype. This chain links TRBV7-2 with TRBJ2-1; D perhaps matches TRBD1 (5 bases). The ends were cut back, 3 bases at V and 2 bases at J, with 11 bases in the middle. Germline V CDR1 and CDR2: SGHTA, FQGNSA. The CDR3 is 15 amino acids. The CDR3 here is CASSFQGPAYNEQFF. As DNA, the CDR3 is TGTGCCAGCAGCTTTCAGGGCCCAGCCTACAATGAGCAGTTCTTC.

In its sample, this clonotype was seen many times. The chain joins TRBV12-3 or TRBV12-4 to TRBJ2-7, with TRBD2 as a possible D gene (5 bases). Trimming cost V 7 bases and J 3 bases, with 16 bases left between them. There are 14 residues in the CDR3. CDR3 sequence (DNA): TGTGCCAGCACTTCATTAGGTCGGGGCTACGAGCAGTACTTC. This gives the protein CASTSLGRGYEQYF.

Ten or more counts support this clonotype. This chain links TRBV20-1 with TRBJ2-3; possibly TRBD1 or TRBD2 for D (5 bases each). Trimming stripped 1 base from V and 5 bases from J, with 16 bases between. The germline CDR1 and CDR2 sequences are DFQATT and SNEGSKA (reference sequence). The CDR3 consists of 15 residues. CDR3 region: CSARAPEGMVDTQYF. Written as DNA, the CDR3 is TGCAGTGCTAGAGCCCCCGAGGGGATGGTAGATACGCAGTATTTT.

The genes are TRBV12-3 or TRBV12-4 and TRBJ2-7, with a weak D call TRBD1 (6 bases). The CDR3 is 13 residues long. V lost 10 bases, J lost 4 bases, and 17 bases lay in between. CDR3 nucleotide sequence: TGTGCCACCCCCCAAAGGACAGTATACGAGCAGTACTTC. It translates to CATPQRTVYEQYF.

The table lists this clonotype with many counts. The gene calls are TRBV3-1 and TRBJ1-4; D remains unclear. CDR1 is LGHDT and CDR2 is YNNKEL in the germline V gene (reference sequence). The CDR3 covers 15 residues. The V end was cut by 0 bases, the J end by 8 bases, with 13 bases between. The CDR3: CASSQDVLGLEKLFF. In DNA, the CDR3 is TGTGCCAGCAGCCAAGACGTCCTTGGACTGGAAAAACTGTTTTTT. Filled out from reference TRBV3-1 and TRBJ1-4, the complete variable domain reads DTAVSQTPKYLVTQMGNDKSIKCEQNLGHDTMYWYKQDSKKFLKIMFSYNNKELIINETVPNRFSPKSPDKAHLNLHINSLELGDSAVYFCASSQDVLGLEKLFFGSGTQLSVL.

This clonotype appeared many times. This chain connects TRBV5-6 to TRBJ1-3; unclear D gene. The CDR3 is 15 residues long. The V gene's germline CDR1 is SGHDT and CDR2 YYEEEE. Trimming stripped 1 base from V and 0 bases from J, with 8 bases between. The CDR3 DNA is TGTGCCAGCAGCTTGAAAGGGTCCTCTGGAAACACCATATATTTT. Translated, it gives CASSLKGSSGNTIYF.

This clonotype has a handful of counts. The V call is TRBV3-1, the J call TRBJ1-1; D possibly corresponds to TRBD1 (6 bases). Trimming shortened V by 2 bases and J by 5 bases, and 18 bases separated the two germline ends. The CDR3 extends over 16 amino acids. Germline V gene data show CDR1 as LGHDT and CDR2 as YNNKEL (reference sequence). CDR3 sequence reads: CASSQYGTPELTEAFF. The CDR3 DNA is TGTGCCAGCAGCCAATACGGGACACCGGAGTTGACTGAAGCTTTCTTT. Variable domain in full (rest from reference TRBV3-1 and TRBJ1-1): DTAVSQTPKYLVTQMGNDKSIKCEQNLGHDTMYWYKQDSKKFLKIMFSYNNKELIINETVPNRFSPKSPDKAHLNLHINSLELGDSAVYFCASSQYGTPELTEAFFGQGTRLTVV.

This clonotype appeared many times. The V call is TRBV2, the J call TRBJ2-6, with D unresolved. CDR3 length: 14 residues. V gave up 4 bases and J gave up 0 bases, with 4 bases separating them. Looked up from germline, CDR1 is SNHLY and CDR2 is FYNNEI. This CDR3 is CASSATSGANVLTF. The CDR3 nucleotides are TGTGCCAGCAGTGCCACCTCTGGGGCCAACGTCCTGACTTTC.

This clonotype was seen ten or more times. The rearrangement links TRBV5-1 to TRBJ2-2; TRBD2 matches at 7 bases. CDR3 length: 14 amino acids. J gave up 4 bases and V 2 bases, and 2 bases lay outside the gene matches. Germline assignment: CDR1 SGHRS and CDR2 YFSETQ. CDR3 protein: CASSFTSVTGELFF. The CDR3 DNA follows: TGCGCCAGCAGCTTTACTAGCGTCACCGGGGAGCTGTTTTTT.

This clonotype occurred a few times. The V gene is TRBV3-1, the J gene TRBJ2-2; TRBD1 or TRBD2 may be the D gene (5 bases each). Trimming removed 1 base at V and 7 bases at J, with 16 bases between. This CDR3 spans 16 amino acids. The germline V gene encodes CDR1 LGHDT and CDR2 YNNKEL (reference sequence). The CDR3 region is CASSQVRGGIIGELFF. The CDR3 nucleotides are TGTGCCAGCAGCCAAGTGCGTGGGGGTATCATCGGGGAGCTGTTTTTT.

This clonotype was recorded a few times. V is TRBV5-1 and J is TRBJ2-7, with 7 bases fitting TRBD1. The trim removed 5 bases at V and 2 bases at J, leaving 7 bases unmatched. In germline, CDR1 is SGHRS, CDR2 YFSETQ. The CDR3 sequence is 14 residues long. The CDR3 DNA reads as TGCGCCAGCAGGACCGGGACAGACACCTACGAGCAGTACTTC. Residues: CASRTGTDTYEQYF.